A single T cell receptor beta chain is shown here with its context. The antigen is unknown. Per germline, CDR1 MGHRA and CDR2 YSYEKL. The length of the CDR3 is 15 residues. The V gene end was trimmed by 1 base and the J gene end by 7 bases; junction bases not matched to a gene: 6. Generated by immunoSEQ multiplex PCR, the TCRdb table keeps only in-frame clones and is missing some. This table holds 130,000 to 150,000 clones, over 85% found once. This record comes from a study of T cell responses to AZD1222 COVID-19 vaccine. Findings and caveats of the study: In a largely white British group with more females than males, clonal diversity was possibly underestimated. In the spike-specific TCR repertoire, nearly half reportedly target unmutated variant regions. Increased Spike-specific TCR breadth and depth were observed after two AZD1222 doses. Baseline serology detected seropositivity in only a handful of AZD1222 recipients.

The rearrangement joins TRBV4-1 to TRBJ1-4; 7 bases align to TRBD1. This sequence was found in an adult who received the AZD1222 COVID-19 vaccine. Sequenced here: peripheral blood, sampled 28 days after the second AZD1222 dose. The CDR3 nucleotides are TGCGCCAGCAGCCAAGGACAGGGTAGAGGTGAAAAACTGTTTTTT. This gives the protein CASSQGQGRGEKLFF.